This entry is about one TCR beta chain. Per the germline V gene, CDR1 is SGHVS and CDR2 is FNYEAQ. The V and J ends lost 1 base and 3 bases, in that order; junction bases with no gene match: 3. This CDR3 has 16 residues. How the authors handled the data: Nucleated cell number was recorded as an estimate derived from reference gene primer amplification. Produced via immunoSEQ multiplex PCR; TCRdb's table is partial and in-frame only. That table gives V, J and clone size, and the DNA gave D and trimming. The sample contains over 250,000 clones, about 89% of which appear only once. This sample was included in a study of blood T cell repertoires in COVID-19. For the study at large: Specimens from acute and convalescent COVID-19 originated in the United States, Italy and Spain. In each case, the material was cDNA or gDNA derived from T cells, B-cell-depleted T cells, or PBMCs.

The chain carries TRBV7-6 and TRBJ1-3, with 10 bases lining up with TRBD1. The sequenced material came from peripheral blood. This receptor was taken from a woman in her sixties or seventies with acute or convalescent COVID-19. The CDR3 DNA is TGTGCCAGCAGCTTAGGGACAGGGGGATATGGAAACACCATATATTTT. This gives the protein CASSLGTGGYGNTIYF.